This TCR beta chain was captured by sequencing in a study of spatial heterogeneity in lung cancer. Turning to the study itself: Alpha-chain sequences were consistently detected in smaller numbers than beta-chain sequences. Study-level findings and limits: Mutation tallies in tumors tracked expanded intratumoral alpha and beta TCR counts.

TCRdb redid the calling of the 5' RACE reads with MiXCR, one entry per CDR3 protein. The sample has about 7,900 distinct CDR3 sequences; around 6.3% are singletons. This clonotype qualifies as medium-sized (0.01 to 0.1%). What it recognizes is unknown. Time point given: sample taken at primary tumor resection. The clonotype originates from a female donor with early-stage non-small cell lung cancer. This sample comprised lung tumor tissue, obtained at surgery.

The CDR3 is CASSLNPSGANVLTF. CDR3 DNA: TGTGCCAGCAGCCTCAACCCATCTGGGGCCAACGTCCTGACTTTC. This chain joins TRBV28 and TRBJ2-6; D remains ambiguous. V dropped 6 bases and J dropped 1 base, with 10 bases sitting between them. This CDR3 has 15 residues. The germline gives CDR1 MDHEN, CDR2 SYDVKM.